These T cell receptor beta chains were read from a single sample in a study of shared clonotypes between healthy human individuals. The repertoire was sequenced with immunoSEQ multiplex PCR; TCRdb's copy has only in-frame clones and lacks some. The table records approximately 480,000 clones, 75% to 80% of them present only once. The sequencing sample was made of PBMCs. The source of these receptors is a woman in her 40s in good health. Some clones in this sample may be carry-over from other donors' samples. Each CDR3 is given with its conserved first and last residue. A D gene is named only where the DNA matches it firmly. Part of the rows lack a size; the others show once, few, many or a class for expanded clones.

>TRBJ1-5|NA|NA|TRBV28
TGTGCCAGCAGTAGGAGCAATCAGCCCCAGCATTTT
CASSRSNQPQHF
>TRBJ1-1|NA|NA|TRBV7-8
TGTGCCAGCACCCTAACCCATATCCTTAACACTGAAGCTTTCTTT
CASTLTHILNTEAFF
>TRBJ1-2|few|TRBD1|TRBV2
TGTGCCAGCAGCACCGGGACAGGGTTTGGGTATGGCTACACCTTC
CASSTGTGFGYGYTF
>TRBJ1-4|NA|NA|TRBV5-1
TGCGCCAGCAGCTGGGGACTGAGCGAAAAACTGTTTTTT
CASSWGLSEKLFF
>TRBJ2-4|NA|NA|TRBV10-3
TGTGCCATCAGTGAGTCTAGTGTCCTAGCCAAAAACATTCAGTACTTC
CAISESSVLAKNIQYF
>TRBJ2-7|NA|NA|TRBV2
TGTGCCACGGGACGGCGTTACGAGCAGTACTTC
CATGRRYEQYF
>TRBJ2-3|NA|NA|TRBV6-6
TGTGCCAGCAGTGTGGGGAGTTACACAGATACGCAGTATTTT
CASSVGSYTDTQYF
>TRBJ1-3|NA|NA|TRBV2
TGTGCCAGCAGTGACGAGGGACCCTCTGGAAACACCATATATTTT
CASSDEGPSGNTIYF
>TRBJ2-7|NA|NA|TRBV11-2
TGTGCCAGCAGCTTACCGGGTAGCGGCAGGGAGCAGTACTTC
CASSLPGSGREQYF
>TRBJ1-6|NA|NA|TRBV28
TGTGCCAGCAGTTTGTCCGACAGAGATTCACCCCTCCACTTT
CASSLSDRDSPLHF
>TRBJ2-3|NA|TRBD2|TRBV7-2
TGTGCCAGCAGCATACTAGCGGGAATCGGTACAGATACGCAGTATTTT
CASSILAGIGTDTQYF